This T cell receptor beta chain is drawn from a study of T cells after yellow fever vaccination. Study overall: Some fractions had low cell numbers, and these were prepared with SMART-Seq v4 Ultra Low Input.

The V end lost 2 bases, the J end lost 6 bases, and 11 bases lay between the germline ends. The CDR3 has 13 residues. Germline-derived CDR1 and CDR2 are MNHNS and SASEGT. This clonotype has just a few counts. Its antigen is unidentified. TCRdb itself ran the 5' RACE reads through MiXCR, one entry per CDR3 protein. The sample shows approximately 340,000 distinct CDR3 sequences, 8.5% to 9% of them seen only once. Notes on the study in general: Subsequent booster samples again held most clones from primary vaccination (96% CD4, approximately 86% CD8).

Sequencing used PBMCs, obtained on the day of the first yellow fever vaccination. The chain has TRBV6-1 and TRBJ2-7; D may be TRBD2 (5 bases). This sequence was found in a young man who received the YFV17D yellow fever vaccine. CDR3 DNA: TGTGCCAGCAGTGAATCGGGAACCGGCGAGCAGTACTTC. Translated, it gives CASSESGTGEQYF.